These T cell receptor beta chains were read from a single sample in a study of CD4 T cells in relation to SARS-CoV-2 and coronaviruses. Only in-frame clones appear in the TCRdb table, and some are missing; sequencing was by immunoSEQ multiplex PCR. This table holds under 25,000 clones, around 80% found once. The antigens for these receptors are not known. The sequenced material came from CD4+ T cells from PBMCs, cultured in vitro. The origin of the receptors is a human donor in good health. Each CDR3 is given with its conserved first and last residue.

v_gene,CDR3aa
TRBV10-3,CAISEGLRWENTEAFF
TRBV7-3,CASSLNGGANTGELFF
TRBV9,CASSRTHRAGSVDEQYF
TRBV5-6,CASSLAVGGLYNEQFF
TRBV18,CASSPLDGGEQFF
TRBV2,CASRGTSSEKLFF
TRBV28,CASTPWTGENYEQYF
TRBV3-1/TRBV3-2,CASNGQGTEAFF
TRBV6-2/TRBV6-3,CASSFQGPVSSYEQYF
TRBV7-9,CASSFLAINEQFF
TRBV19,CASSLREDSNQPQHF
TRBV29-1,CSVRTSGNEQYF
TRBV7-2,CASSLAGLSNQPQHF
TRBV2,CASSRAGRRTDTQYF
TRBV5-4,CASSAGAGLENEQFF
TRBV7-9,CASSLGLTGGDEQFF
TRBV6-5,CASSYPLAGGANEQFF
TRBV5-1,CASGGERSYGYTF
TRBV5-1,CASSLHGGTEAFF
TRBV7-2,CASSLGAGVFGELFF
TRBV5-4,CASSLALLRPSSYNEQFF
TRBV12-3/TRBV12-4,CASSLSQGETQYF
TRBV11-2,CASSLVDGGGYTF
TRBV23-1,CASSPPDLFF
TRBV19,CASSKDREYEQFF
TRBV29-1,CSVDQRNTGELFF